What follows is one T cell receptor beta chain and its context. The antigen is unknown. One end of the junction is discordant with germline, which a read error may explain. These data are taken from a study of glioma-infiltrating T cells. Amplification of TCR alpha and beta CDR3 regions from RNA used iRepertoire nested multiplex PCR. TCRdb used MiXCR to reprocess the multiplex PCR reads, holding one entry per CDR3 protein. The table records 9,500 to 13,000 distinct CDR3 sequences, about 50% of them present only once. Overall study results and limits: Tissue-blood divergence was below expectation in non-neoplastic patients, above in gliomas.

The specimen was glioma tissue, nonneoplastic brain tissue, or PBMCs (not recorded which). This TCR derives from a human donor with low-grade glioma or glioblastoma, undergoing nonglioma brain surgery, or in good health (not recorded which).

The CDR3 coding sequence is TGTGCCAGCAGTATAGCCGGACAGGGATGGTCCTACAATGAGCACTTC. As protein: CASSIAGQGWSYNEHF. The chain carries TRBV12-3 or TRBV12-4 and TRBJ2-1, with TRBD1 matching over 8 bases. CDR3 length: 16 residues.